The sequence of this T cell receptor (beta chain) was determined in a study of T cell repertoires in cytomegalovirus infection (dated by TCRdb to about 2019). With respect to the entire study: Because public TCR beta signatures pointed to carriage of CMV infection together with the matching HLA type, the HLA type of each donor mattered for the analysis.

Summary of the overall study and its limitations: The ex vivo response was dominated by HLA-C-restricted CMV-specific TCR beta clonotypes, and the single most frequent clonotype in two of eight donors was supplied by these HLA-C-restricted clonotypes. In both this cohort and an independent roughly 350-donor cohort, the cumulative frequency of public TCR beta family members distinguished carriers of CMV infection plus the relevant HLA type.

This clonotype was counted at least ten times. What antigen it recognizes has not been identified. No qualities accompany the bases; no much larger clone lies one base away. The run used an Illumina HiSeq 1500. Using fastp trimming at Q25 and MiXCR clonotype assembly, TCRdb reanalyzed the public sequencing data and kept in-frame beta chains. Merged by CDR3 protein, the rows form single entries marked with the most common genes and DNA. Across this sample there are 100,000 to 150,000 distinct CDR3 sequences, with about 24% seen only once. Of the sample, roughly 33% is held by the ten largest clones. CDR1 and CDR2 were assigned from the germline V gene as SGHNT and YENEEA. Trimmed from V: 5 bases; trimmed from J: 0 bases; junction bases lacking a gene match: 4. Its CDR3 holds 18 amino acids, cysteine through phenylalanine. The read is trimmed to its CDR3 DNA, 54 bases read in frame from base 1.

Material for sequencing was PBMCs, sequenced either directly or after in vitro stimulation (not recorded which). This clonotype was obtained from a human donor in good health (CMV status not recorded). Some clones in this sample may be carry-over from other donors' samples. The rearrangement combines TRBV11-3 with TRBJ2-1, with TRBD2 matching 16 junction bases. Here is the DNA: TGTGCCAGCAGCGTGGGACTAGCGGGAGGGAGCTCCTACAATGAGCAGTTCTTC. This sequence encodes CASSVGLAGGSSYNEQFF. The reference TRBV11-3 and TRBJ2-1 proteins fill in what lies around the CDR3, so the full variable domain reads EAGVVQSPRYKIIEKKQPVAFWCNPISGHNTLYWYLQNLGQGPELLIRYENEEAVDDSQLPKDRFSAERLKGVDSTLKIQPAELGDSAVYLCASSVGLAGGSSYNEQFFGPGTRLTVL.